A single sample is the source of the 6 T cell receptor beta chains below, sequenced in a study. Using its own MiXCR run on the RT-PCR reads, TCRdb lists one record per CDR3 protein. The sample shows approximately 720,000 distinct CDR3 sequences, 11% to 15% of them seen only once. The sequenced sample consisted of memory CD4+ T cells from blood. These receptors all come from a female donor in good health, serving as a healthy control.

V usage is TRBV7-8 and J usage is TRBJ2-2; D may correspond to TRBD1 or TRBD2 (6 bases each). Per germline, CDR1 SGHVS and CDR2 FQNEAQ. There are 15 residues in the CDR3. Deletions cut 1 base from V and 3 bases from J, with 9 bases between. CDR3 residues: CASSLGGAHTGELFF. CDR3 DNA sequence: TGTGCCAGCAGCTTAGGGGGGGCCCACACCGGGGAGCTGTTTTTT.

This clonotype was counted many times. CDR3 in amino acids: CASSLMGLDTDTQYF. DNA of the CDR3: TGTGCCAGCAGCTTAATGGGCCTAGACACAGATACGCAGTATTTT. The chain couples TRBV7-2 to TRBJ2-3; D is unclear. The CDR3 length is 15 residues. CDR1 and CDR2 from the germline V gene are SGHTA and FQGNSA. V dropped 2 bases and J dropped 2 bases, with 11 bases sitting between them.

This clonotype has just a few counts. Here the CDR3 DNA reads TGTGCCAGCAAAGAGGGGTCATTGAACTATGGCTACACCTTC. Translation: CASKEGSLNYGYTF. V gene TRBV6-5 combines with J gene TRBJ1-2; TRBD1 is a possible D gene (5 bases). Between the trimmed V and J ends, which lost 7 bases and 2 bases, there was a span of 14 bases. Per the germline V gene, CDR1 is MNHEY and CDR2 is SVGAGI. The CDR3 totals 14 residues.

This clonotype was recorded many times. CDR3 in amino acids: CASSSVLAGVPYEQYF. CDR3 DNA: TGTGCCAGCAGCTCAGTACTAGCGGGAGTCCCCTACGAGCAGTACTTC. V gene TRBV7-2 combines with J gene TRBJ2-7, with 11 bases aligning to TRBD2. The V gene end was trimmed by 4 bases and the J gene end by 2 bases; junction bases not matched to a gene: 7. In germline, CDR1 is SGHTA, CDR2 FQGNSA. The CDR3 runs to 16 residues. Based on the CDR3 plus reference TRBV7-2 and TRBJ2-7, the full variable domain is GAGVSQSPSNKVTEKGKDVELRCDPISGHTALYWYRQSLGQGLEFLIYFQGNSAPDKSGLPSDRFSAERTGGSVSTLTIQRTQQEDSAVYLCASSSVLAGVPYEQYFGPGTRLTVT.

The rearrangement uses TRBV29-1 and TRBJ1-5; D gene unclear. In germline, CDR1 is SQVTM, CDR2 ANQGSEA. V lost 7 bases and J 3 bases, leaving 19 bases between the germline ends. The CDR3 totals 15 residues. The DNA of the CDR3 is TGCAGCGCCACAACCCAGACGGGTGACAATCAGCCCCAGCATTTT. As protein: CSATTQTGDNQPQHF.

The chain couples TRBV20-1 to TRBJ1-1; D call uncertain. The germline V gene encodes CDR1 DFQATT and CDR2 SNEGSKA (reference sequence). Trimming pared 0 bases from V and 3 bases from J, leaving 14 bases between. The CDR3 is made up of 15 amino acids. DNA for the CDR3: TGCAGTGCTAGAGATCCGGGTTTCGCGCACACTGAAGCTTTCTTT. It is translated as CSARDPGFAHTEAFF.